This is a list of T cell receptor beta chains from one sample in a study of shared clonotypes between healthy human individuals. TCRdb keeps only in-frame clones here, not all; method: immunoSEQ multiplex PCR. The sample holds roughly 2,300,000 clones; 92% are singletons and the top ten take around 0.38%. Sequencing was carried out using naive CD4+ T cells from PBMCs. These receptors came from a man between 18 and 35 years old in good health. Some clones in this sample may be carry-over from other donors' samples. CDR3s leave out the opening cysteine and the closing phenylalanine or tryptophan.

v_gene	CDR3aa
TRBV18	ASSLTSGLAEHEQY
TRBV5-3	ARSRGRRFGEQF
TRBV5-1	ASSDSSGANVLT
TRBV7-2	ASSSQPVERNTEAF
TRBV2	ASSDSTTQY
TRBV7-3	ASSLTGTSEAF
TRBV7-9	ASSGGTTSYNEQF
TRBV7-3	ASSLPTGSNTGELF
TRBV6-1	ASSDLRLTGQPQH
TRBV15	ATSRIPRGPRYGYT
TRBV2	ASRVVGTGELF
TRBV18	ASSPPGTGGYEQY
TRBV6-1	ASRNPGELF
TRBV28	ASSYRGGYGYT
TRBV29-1	SVGWRPHTDTQY
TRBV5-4	ASSPDTSSYNEQF
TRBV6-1	ASSVQGQMNEQY
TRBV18	ASSLLPRLAGDGANTGELF
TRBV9	ASSSLAGVGGELF
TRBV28	ASSLYGDRPLGEQY
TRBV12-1	ASSTRTGYHEQY
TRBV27	ASSWDFNQPQH
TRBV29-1	TFRGAGDTQY
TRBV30	AWSGDRGSGEKLF
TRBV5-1	ASSRTTGFFSGNTIY
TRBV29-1	SVAGSPSAQY
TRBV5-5	ASSQELRDKRF
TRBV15	ATTKGTLALRDTQY
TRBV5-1	ASSQGLTGGFGELF
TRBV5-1	ASRRDTGGRNYGYT
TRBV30	AWSVRGVKNIQY
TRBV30	AWKDRAASNPYEQY
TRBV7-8	ASSPPPVNTEAF
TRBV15	ATSRDFGVRTDTQY
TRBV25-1	ASNLRIPTKSTYEQY
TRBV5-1	ASSFAGVRDNEQF
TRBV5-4	ASSGGSSYNEQF
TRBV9	ASSASGSLTGELF
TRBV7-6	ASSFGRFRDSTDTQY
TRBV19	ASSIETASEAF
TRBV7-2	ASSRDGYEQY
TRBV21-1	ASSKAAAGLNTEAF
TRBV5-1	ASSLYGRATDTQY
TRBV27	ASSSGDRVTYNEQF
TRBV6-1	ASKSTDRGYYEQY
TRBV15	ATSRDPLGDEQF
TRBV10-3	ATAGVRNTGELF
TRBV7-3	ASSLGRPGANVLT